Listed below are T cell receptor beta chains from one sample, sequenced in a study of cytomegalovirus exposure and HLA in healthy donors. This table comes from immunoSEQ multiplex PCR, and its TCRdb copy is limited to in-frame clones, with some not included. The table lists some 230,000 clones, 75% to 95% of them singletons. Sequencing was done on a sample of PBMCs. The origin of the receptors is a woman under 30 in good health and CMV-seronegative. CDR3s include the opening cysteine and the closing phenylalanine or tryptophan. The D gene is left open where the match is weak. Expanded clones are given a class, and other clones once, few, many or no size at all.

J,D,size,V,DNA,CDR3
TRBJ2-3,-,-,TRBV19,TGTGCCAGTAGTTTCCAGGTGAAGGCAGATACGCAGTATTTT,CASSFQVKADTQYF
TRBJ1-2,-,few,TRBV9,TGTGCCAGCAGCGTAGCGGCAGGGGACTATGGCTACACCTTC,CASSVAAGDYGYTF
TRBJ1-2,-,-,TRBV23-1,TGCGCCAGCAGTCAACGGCCTAACGGGGGGCCCAGCACCTTC,CASSQRPNGGPSTF
TRBJ2-6,TRBD2,-,TRBV2,TGTGCCAGCACCCTACGGACTAGCTGGTCTGGGGCCAACGTCCTGACTTTC,CASTLRTSWSGANVLTF
TRBJ2-4,-,-,TRBV27,TGTGCCAGCAAAGCTTGGGGCGGCCTAGCCAAAAACATTCAGTACTTC,CASKAWGGLAKNIQYF
TRBJ2-7,-,-,TRBV5-8,TGTGCCAGCAGCTTGCTAGGGAGCTACGAGCAGTACTTC,CASSLLGSYEQYF
TRBJ2-2,TRBD1,-,TRBV6-4,TGTGCCAGCAGACCCCGGGACAGGGTTTCCGGGGAGCTGTTTTTT,CASRPRDRVSGELFF
TRBJ1-6,-,-,TRBV28,TGTGCCAGCAGTTCTCAGGGGCTGGATAATTCACCCCTCCACTTT,CASSSQGLDNSPLHF
TRBJ2-2,-,-,TRBV4-1,TGCGCCAGCAGCCAAAGAAGCGGAGGGGCCGGGAACACCGGGGAGCTGTTTTTT,CASSQRSGGAGNTGELFF
TRBJ1-6,-,-,TRBV28,TGTGCCAGCAATACGGCCCTCCACTTT,CASNTALHF
TRBJ1-1,-,-,TRBV5-1,TGCGCCAGCAGCTTGGATTCGCGGATCTCTGAAGCTTTCTTT,CASSLDSRISEAFF
TRBJ2-7,TRBD1,-,TRBV5-4,TGTGCCAGCAGCCTCAGGGGGAAGGAGCAGTACTTC,CASSLRGKEQYF
TRBJ2-7,TRBD2,once,TRBV6-5,TGTGCCAGCAGTAAACAAGCGGGGTCCTCCTACGAGCAGTACTTC,CASSKQAGSSYEQYF
TRBJ2-2,-,few,TRBV19,TGTGCCAGTAGTGGGCTGTTCGGCGGGGAGCTGTTTTTT,CASSGLFGGELFF
TRBJ2-2,TRBD2,-,TRBV5-5,TGTGCCAGCAGCCTAGGGACTAGGGGGAACACCGGGGAGCTGTTTTTT,CASSLGTRGNTGELFF
TRBJ2-1,-,-,TRBV5-1,TGCGCCAGCAGCTTGATCAGCGCTGACAATGAGCAGTTCTTC,CASSLISADNEQFF
TRBJ2-7,TRBD1,-,TRBV9,TGTGCCAGCAGCGTTGGACAGGGGATCGGCGAGCAGTACTTC,CASSVGQGIGEQYF
TRBJ1-1,-,-,TRBV28,TGTGCCAGCGGAGCCGCGGGGTATCCGAACACTGAAGCTTTCTTT,CASGAAGYPNTEAFF
TRBJ2-7,TRBD2,once,TRBV7-6,TGTGCCAGCAGCTTGGGGCTTTTAGCGGGAGTGTCCTACGAGCAGTACTTC,CASSLGLLAGVSYEQYF
TRBJ1-1,-,-,TRBV30,TGTGCCTGGTGCTTACTGCTTAACACTGAAGCTTTCTTT,CAWCLLLNTEAFF
TRBJ2-1,-,-,TRBV5-1,TGCGCCAGCAGCTTGGCCTTGAGGGACAATGAGCAGTTCTTC,CASSLALRDNEQFF
TRBJ2-1,TRBD1,-,TRBV30,TGTGCCTGGAGCCAAGGACAGGGTGTTGCGTTCTTC,CAWSQGQGVAFF
TRBJ1-4,-,-,TRBV6-1,TGTGCCAGCAGTCCCCAGGGGCAGGAGGAAAAACTGTTTTTT,CASSPQGQEEKLFF
TRBJ1-5,TRBD1,-,TRBV30,TGTGCCTGGAGTGTACCCGGGACAGGGGGTGGTCAGCCCCAGCATTTT,CAWSVPGTGGGQPQHF
TRBJ2-1,TRBD2,-,TRBV7-7,TGTGCCAGCAGCAAGCGGGAAGGTGAGCAGTTCTTC,CASSKREGEQFF
TRBJ1-1,TRBD1,-,TRBV14,TGTGCCAGCAGCCAAGACAGGGGGGAAGCTTTCTTT,CASSQDRGEAFF
TRBJ2-1,TRBD2,-,TRBV19,TGTGCCAGTAGTCTCGGACTAGCGGGTTTCAATGAGCAGTTCTTC,CASSLGLAGFNEQFF
TRBJ1-2,-,-,TRBV7-2,TGTGCCAGCAGCTTGGGGGGGGCGGGCAGCTACACCTTC,CASSLGGAGSYTF
TRBJ1-2,TRBD1,-,TRBV7-6,TGTGCCAGCAGCTCGGGACAGGTGCTTTCTAACTATGGCTACACCTTC,CASSSGQVLSNYGYTF
TRBJ2-6,-,few,TRBV18,TGTGCCAGCTCACTGGACAACTCTGGGGCCAACGTCCTGACTTTC,CASSLDNSGANVLTF
TRBJ2-7,TRBD2,-,TRBV10-3,TGTGCCATCAGTGATAGCGCGGGGGATCCCTACGAGCAGTACTTC,CAISDSAGDPYEQYF